These 22 T cell receptor beta chains share one sample of origin, sequenced in a study of T cell repertoires in cytomegalovirus infection. TCRdb itself ran the reads through MiXCR, one entry per CDR3 protein. The repertoire holds around 310,000 distinct CDR3 sequences, with under 20% as singletons. The sequenced sample consisted of PBMCs. Receptor source: a human donor in good health (CMV status not recorded). Some clones in this sample may be carry-over from other donors' samples.

The chain has TRBV23-1 and TRBJ1-5; D gene unclear. TRBV23-1 is classed as an ORF, of uncertain function. This CDR3 region has 17 residues. With 4 bases removed from V and 0 bases from J, the gap between germline ends came to 16 bases. CDR3 residues: CASSRQPTPYSNQPQHF. CDR3 sequence (DNA): TGCGCCAGCAGTCGACAACCAACACCCTATAGCAATCAGCCCCAGCATTTT.

This clonotype was seen a few times. This chain links TRBV18 with TRBJ1-3; 10 bases map to TRBD1. There are 15 residues in the CDR3. Germline V gene lookup returns CDR1 KGHSH and CDR2 LQKENI. V lost 5 bases, J lost 8 bases, and 9 bases stayed unmatched. CDR3 in DNA: TGTGCCAGCTCATCCGCCGGGACAGGGGAATACACCATATATTTT. This gives the protein CASSSAGTGEYTIYF. Supplemented by reference TRBV18 and TRBJ1-3, the full variable domain reads NAGVMQNPRHLVRRRGQEARLRCSPMKGHSHVYWYRQLPEEGLKFMVYLQKENIIDESGMPKERFSAEFPKEGPSILRIQQVVRGDSAAYFCASSSAGTGEYTIYFGEGSWLTVV.

This clonotype occurred a few times. This chain uses TRBV27 with TRBJ2-6; 10 bases map to TRBD1. The CDR3 runs to 18 residues. CDR1 and CDR2 from the germline V gene are MNHEY and SMNVEV (reference sequence). J gave up 1 base and V 5 bases, and 8 bases lay outside the gene matches. CDR3 in amino acids: CASSRGDRGFSGANVLTF. CDR3 nucleotide sequence: TGTGCCAGCAGTCGGGGGGACAGGGGTTTTTCTGGGGCCAACGTCCTGACTTTC.

The sample holds many counts of this clonotype. The chain carries TRBV7-2 and TRBJ1-1; 9 positions match TRBD1. Trimming cost V 5 bases and J 3 bases; bases outside gene matches: 7. The germline gives CDR1 SGHTA, CDR2 FQGNSA. This CDR3 is built from 15 residues. The CDR3: CASSPATGGDTEAFF. In DNA, the CDR3 is TGTGCCAGCAGCCCTGCGACAGGGGGGGACACTGAAGCTTTCTTT.

This clonotype has ten or more counts. The rearrangement links TRBV7-2 to TRBJ2-7, with TRBD1 identical over 7 bases. The V gene end was trimmed by 4 bases and the J gene end by 1 base; junction bases not matched to a gene: 13. Germline V gene data show CDR1 as SGHTA and CDR2 as FQGNSA. The CDR3 has 17 amino acids. The CDR3 bases are TGTGCCAGCAGCTCCTTGATGATCCGGGACAGATCCTACGAGCAGTACTTC. Its translation is CASSSLMIRDRSYEQYF.

This clonotype was seen only a few times. The rearrangement links TRBV12-3 or TRBV12-4 to TRBJ2-3; D unclear. V was clipped by 3 bases and J by 1 base, with 8 bases between them. CDR3 size: 14 residues. The CDR3: CASSFRRRTDTQYF. CDR3 sequence (DNA): TGTGCCAGCAGTTTCCGAAGACGCACAGATACGCAGTATTTT.

Many counts were recorded for this clonotype. DNA of the CDR3: TGTGCCAGCAGCTTGGATAGTTTACCCTACAATGAGCAGTTCTTC. Translating gives CASSLDSLPYNEQFF. The V gene is TRBV7-2, the J gene TRBJ2-1; D ambiguous. V was trimmed by 3 bases and J by 2 bases, leaving 11 bases between them. The CDR3 consists of 15 residues. Germline CDR1 reads SGHTA; CDR2 reads FQGNSA.

V is TRBV9 and J is TRBJ2-5; 11 nucleotides agree with TRBD1. The germline V gene encodes CDR1 SGDLS and CDR2 YYNGEE. The CDR3 extends over 15 amino acids. J gave up 4 bases and V 3 bases, and 5 bases lay outside the gene matches. This CDR3 reads CASSASGTGGETQYF. The CDR3 DNA follows: TGTGCCAGCAGCGCATCCGGGACAGGGGGAGAGACCCAGTACTTC.

This clonotype was detected many times. The chain combines TRBV12-3 or TRBV12-4 with TRBJ1-2; 7 positions agree with TRBD1. This CDR3 comprises 14 residues. The V gene end was trimmed by 5 bases and the J gene end by 7 bases; junction bases not matched to a gene: 10. Here the CDR3 DNA reads TGTGCCAGCAGTATGCGGACAGGAGCATTTGGCTACACCTTC. It yields the protein CASSMRTGAFGYTF.

The chain combines TRBV20-1 with TRBJ1-2, with D perhaps TRBD1 (6 bases). Germline V gene lookup returns CDR1 DFQATT and CDR2 SNEGSKA (reference sequence). The CDR3 extends over 11 amino acids. Trimming took 6 bases from V and 4 from J, leaving 9 bases between them. CDR3 nucleotide sequence: TGCAGTGCCCTCAGGGGCTATGGCTACACCTTC. Residues: CSALRGYGYTF.

The gene calls are TRBV5-1 and TRBJ1-6, with a possible D match to TRBD1 (6 bases). The CDR3 totals 13 residues. Per the germline V gene, CDR1 is SGHRS and CDR2 is YFSETQ. The germline V and J ends were trimmed by 2 bases and 7 bases, with 7 bases remaining between them. CDR3 sequence (DNA): TGCGCCAGCAGCTTCGGGACAAATTCACCCCTCCACTTT. Its translation is CASSFGTNSPLHF. The full variable domain, its missing parts supplied by reference TRBV5-1 and TRBJ1-6, is KAGVTQTPRYLIKTRGQQVTLSCSPISGHRSVSWYQQTPGQGLQFLFEYFSETQRNKGNFPGRFSGRQFSNSRSEMNVSTLELGDSALYLCASSFGTNSPLHFGNGTRLTVT.

About this clonotype: The junction differs from germline at one of its ends, possibly a read error. The chain combines TRBV7-6 with TRBJ2-2; tentatively, D is TRBD1 (6 bases). The CDR3 contains 15 residues. CDR1 is SGHVS, CDR2 FNYEAQ, per germline. CDR3 in amino acids: CASSIETGNTGELFF. DNA of the CDR3: TGTGCTAGCAGCATAGAGACAGGGAACACCGGGGAGCTGTTTTTT.

This sequence joins TRBV27 and TRBJ1-1; D is unclear. From germline, CDR1 is MNHEY and CDR2 SMNVEV (reference sequence). Trimming removed 1 base at V and 1 base at J, with 16 bases between. The CDR3 spans 17 residues. DNA of the CDR3: TGTGCCAGCAGTTTATACAGCCCCATGCCCGGGAACACTGAAGCTTTCTTT. Its translation is CASSLYSPMPGNTEAFF.

This clonotype was counted a few times. The rearrangement uses TRBV28 and TRBJ1-4; D remains unclear. The CDR3 runs to 14 residues. Trimming cost V 3 bases and J 1 base, with 6 bases left between them. The germline V gene has CDR1 MDHEN and CDR2 SYDVKM. CDR3 nucleotides: TGTGCCAGCAGTTTGCCCCGAACTAATGAAAAACTGTTTTTT. Protein: CASSLPRTNEKLFF. The variable domain in full, completed from reference TRBV28 and TRBJ1-4, reads DVKVTQSSRYLVKRTGEKVFLECVQDMDHENMFWYRQDPGLGLRLIYFSYDVKMKEKGDIPEGYSVSREKKERFSLILESASTNQTSMYLCASSLPRTNEKLFFGSGTQLSVL.

This clonotype was recorded a few times. CDR3 bases: TGTGCCAGCAGTGAGGACAGGGGGGGCTACAATGAGCAGTTCTTC. This encodes CASSEDRGGYNEQFF. This chain links TRBV2 with TRBJ2-1, with 10 positions matching TRBD1. This CDR3 has 15 amino acids. V shed 3 bases and J 3 bases; nucleotides not matched to a gene: 2. Germline assignment: CDR1 SNHLY and CDR2 FYNNEI.

Worth noting for this clonotype: A read error is possible here, since a much larger clone lies one base away. This sequence joins TRBV7-2 and TRBJ2-7; unclear D gene. Trimming took off 1 base at V and 6 bases at J, with 19 bases between the two ends. Germline V gene lookup returns CDR1 SGHTA and CDR2 FQGNSA. The CDR3 spans 16 residues. The CDR3 sequence is CASSLDGSGSAFEQYF. Here the CDR3 DNA reads TGTGCCAGCAGCTTAGATGGATCCGGATCGGCCTTCGAGCAGTACTTC.

There are a few counts of this clonotype. CDR3 loop: CASSPRTSKETQYF. CDR3 in DNA: TGTGCCAGCAGCCCTAGGACTAGCAAGGAGACCCAGTACTTC. The rearrangement links TRBV7-2 to TRBJ2-5; 8 bases are a match to TRBD2. Looked up from germline, CDR1 is SGHTA and CDR2 is FQGNSA. The CDR3 length is 14 residues. J gave up 5 bases and V 5 bases, and 7 bases lay outside the gene matches.

This clonotype has ten or more counts. V is TRBV6-1 and J is TRBJ1-1, with 7 bases fitting TRBD1. The CDR3 has 15 amino acids. CDR1 and CDR2 from the germline V gene are MNHNS and SASEGT. V shed 3 bases, J shed 5 bases, and the junction held 9 bases outside the gene matches. CDR3 DNA: TGTGCCAGCAGTGACGCCAGGGGGGGAGGAACTGAAGCTTTCTTT. Residues: CASSDARGGGTEAFF.

Ten or more counts support this clonotype. CDR3 in DNA: TGTGCCAGCAGTGGGACAGAGGGTAGCAATCAGCCCCAGCATTTT. It is translated as CASSGTEGSNQPQHF. The chain recombines TRBV6-1 with TRBJ1-5; possibly TRBD1 for D (6 bases). With 4 bases removed from V and 0 bases from J, the gap between germline ends came to 10 bases. The CDR3 runs 15 residues. CDR1 and CDR2 (germline): MNHNS, SASEGT.

This clonotype showed up many times. This chain connects TRBV7-2 to TRBJ1-5; D remains unclear. The germline V gene encodes CDR1 SGHTA and CDR2 FQGNSA. The CDR3 is 13 residues long. Trimming removed 1 base from V and 7 bases from J, with 8 bases in between. CDR3 bases: TGTGCCAGCAGCTTAGTGGGAGAACAGCCCCAGCATTTT. This codes for CASSLVGEQPQHF. The whole variable domain, filled in from reference TRBV7-2 and TRBJ1-5, reads GAGVSQSPSNKVTEKGKDVELRCDPISGHTALYWYRQSLGQGLEFLIYFQGNSAPDKSGLPSDRFSAERTGGSVSTLTIQRTQQEDSAVYLCASSLVGEQPQHFGDGTRLSIL.

There are a few counts of this clonotype. V gene TRBV12-3 or TRBV12-4 combines with J gene TRBJ1-5; TRBD1 aligns across 7 bases. The V and J ends lost 3 bases and 6 bases, in that order; junction bases with no gene match: 8. The CDR3 has 15 amino acids. The CDR3: CASSLFGQGGQPQHF. The DNA of the CDR3 is TGTGCCAGCAGTTTGTTCGGGCAGGGGGGTCAGCCCCAGCATTTT.

At least ten counts were recorded for this clonotype. The chain couples TRBV7-2 to TRBJ1-1, with unresolved D. CDR1 and CDR2 (germline): SGHTA, FQGNSA. The CDR3 totals 18 residues. Trimming pared 5 bases from V and 2 bases from J, leaving 24 bases between. Written as DNA, the CDR3 is TGTGCCAGCAGCCGATCAACGGGTTTCCCCCGAACTAACACTGAAGCTTTCTTT. This translates into CASSRSTGFPRTNTEAFF.